One sample yielded the 32 T cell receptor beta chains listed below, sequenced in a study of PD-L1 blockade in urothelial cancer. Sample time point: pretreatment peripheral blood. Assay used: immunoSEQ multiplex PCR; TCRdb lists only in-frame clones, some missing. The table includes 100,000 to 150,000 clones, around 85% detected once. The specimen comprised PBMCs, sampled around atezolizumab (anti-PD-L1) treatment. The receptors come from a man aged 50-60 years with urothelial cancer.

The chain has TRBV7-8 and TRBJ1-3; a possible D gene is TRBD1 (6 bases). Germline V lookup: CDR1 SGHVS, CDR2 FQNEAQ. V lost 4 bases and J lost 4, with 17 bases in between. There are 16 residues in the CDR3. CDR3: CASSSSKWTVGNTIYF. In DNA, the CDR3 is TGTGCCAGCAGCTCGAGCAAATGGACAGTGGGAAACACCATATATTTT.

The chain links TRBV7-8 to TRBJ2-3, with D possibly matching TRBD1 (6 bases). V was trimmed by 3 bases and J by 4 bases, leaving 23 bases between them. CDR1 is SGHVS and CDR2 is FQNEAQ in the germline V gene. There are 18 residues in the CDR3. CDR3 loop: CASSFSQIITGWADTQYF. The CDR3 bases are TGTGCCAGCAGCTTTTCTCAAATCATTACAGGGTGGGCAGATACGCAGTATTTT.

The chain is built from TRBV9 and TRBJ2-1, with TRBD2 identical over 9 bases. With V trimmed by 4 bases and J by 4 bases, 12 bases remained unmatched. Germline V CDR1 and CDR2: SGDLS, YYNGEE. The CDR3 totals 17 residues. In DNA, the CDR3 is TGTGCCAGCAGCCCAGGGGCTAGCGGGGCCAAATACAATGAGCAGTTCTTC. Its translation is CASSPGASGAKYNEQFF.

This clone is a singleton in its sample. The rearrangement links TRBV5-1 to TRBJ2-1, with 7 bases lining up with TRBD2. The CDR3 runs 15 residues. Germline CDR1 SGHRS, CDR2 YFSETQ. V lost 5 bases, J lost 5 bases, and 10 bases stayed unmatched. The CDR3 region has the DNA TGCGCCAGCAGTCAAAGCGGGACTTCCAACAATGAGCAGTTCTTC. It specifies CASSQSGTSNNEQFF.

The gene calls are TRBV23-1 and TRBJ1-1; weak D call: TRBD1 (5 bases). TRBV23-1 is an open reading frame whose function is uncertain. Trimming removed 0 bases at V and 1 base at J, with 15 bases between. CDR3 length: 17 amino acids. The CDR3 is CASSQSTRTLTNTEAFF. CDR3 nucleotides: TGCGCCAGCAGTCAATCGACTCGGACACTCACGAACACTGAAGCTTTCTTT.

The V and J genes are TRBV5-4 and TRBJ2-5, with 7 bases lining up with TRBD2. The length of the CDR3 is 14 residues. The germline gives CDR1 SGHNT, CDR2 YYREEE (reference sequence). The J segment lost 6 bases and the V segment lost 5 bases, leaving 10 bases of the junction unmatched. CDR3 nucleotide sequence: TGTGCCAGCAGTCCGGGGGGTGATGGGAAGACCCAGTACTTC. As protein: CASSPGGDGKTQYF.

The rearrangement links TRBV6-5 to TRBJ2-1; 14 bases line up with TRBD2. Germline V lookup: CDR1 MNHEY, CDR2 SVGAGI. The CDR3 has 15 residues. Trimming removed 6 bases from V and 8 bases from J; junction bases left unmatched: 6. CDR3: CASSRLAGGLDEQFF. The CDR3 region has the DNA TGTGCCAGCAGCCGACTAGCGGGAGGGCTGGATGAGCAGTTCTTC.

This chain uses TRBV7-3 with TRBJ2-3, with TRBD2 matching 10 bases. The CDR3 loop spans 16 amino acids. After removal of 5 bases from V and 4 bases from J, the junction contained 9 bases not matched to a gene. Looked up from germline, CDR1 is SGHTA and CDR2 is FQGTGA. The CDR3 protein is CASSKSSLAGADTQYF. The CDR3 bases are TGTGCCAGCAGCAAAAGCTCCCTAGCGGGAGCAGATACGCAGTATTTT.

The J gene is TRBJ2-2, the V gene TRBV6-5, with TRBD2 matching 7 bases. Unmatched junction bases numbered 7, after V lost 6 bases and J lost 3 bases. Germline CDR1 MNHEY, CDR2 SVGAGI. This CDR3 is 15 amino acids long. CDR3 amino acids: CASRPTSEYTGELFF. CDR3 nucleotides: TGTGCCAGCAGGCCTACTAGCGAATACACCGGGGAGCTGTTTTTT.

The chain couples TRBV19 to TRBJ2-2; the match to TRBD1 covers 8 bases. The CDR3 runs to 13 residues. Germline trimming cut 7 bases from V and 7 bases from J; bases unmatched to any gene: 5. Germline CDR1 and CDR2: LNHDA and SQIVND (reference sequence). The DNA for the CDR3 is TGTGCCAGTAACCGACAGGGGAGCGGGGAGCTGTTTTTT. This sequence encodes CASNRQGSGELFF.

This clone appeared a few times. The V gene is TRBV10-3, the J gene TRBJ2-7; D is perhaps TRBD1 (6 bases). With 1 base removed from V and 2 bases from J, the gap between germline ends came to 9 bases. CDR1 and CDR2 (germline): ENHRY, SYGVKD. CDR3 length: 14 residues. This chain's CDR3 is CAISEWDTAYEQYF. DNA of the CDR3: TGTGCCATCAGTGAGTGGGACACCGCCTACGAGCAGTACTTC.

The genes are TRBV6-1 and TRBJ2-2; 8 bases are shared with TRBD1. This CDR3 has 14 amino acids. The germline V gene encodes CDR1 MNHNS and CDR2 SASEGT. With 7 bases clipped from V and 8 bases from J, the junction kept 9 bases outside the gene matches. CDR3 amino acids: CASIRDRTSGELFF. The CDR3 coding sequence is TGTGCCAGCATACGGGACAGGACTTCGGGGGAGCTGTTTTTT.

The gene calls are TRBV11-3 and TRBJ2-1; the D gene is possibly TRBD2 (5 bases). The CDR3 covers 17 residues. V was cut by 5 bases and J by 0 bases, with 17 bases left in between. From germline, CDR1 is SGHNT and CDR2 YENEEA. As DNA, the CDR3 is TGTGCCAGCAGCCATCGGGGTGGCTCTAACTCCTACAATGAGCAGTTCTTC. Its translation: CASSHRGGSNSYNEQFF.

The CDR3 nucleotides are TGCGCCAGTAAGGGGGTCGGAGATACGCAGTATTTT. It encodes CASKGVGDTQYF. The rearrangement links TRBV4-1 to TRBJ2-3; a possible D gene is TRBD1 (6 bases). The germline V and J ends were trimmed by 9 bases and 5 bases, with 12 bases remaining between them. The CDR3 totals 12 residues. The germline V gene encodes CDR1 MGHRA and CDR2 YSYEKL.

J is TRBJ1-2 and V is TRBV9; 8 nucleotides match TRBD1. Germline CDR1 is SGDLS and CDR2 is YYNGEE. The length of the CDR3 is 13 residues. V lost 3 bases and J lost 7; bases outside the gene matches: 5. The CDR3 reads CASSATGVAGYTF. The DNA of the CDR3 is TGTGCCAGCAGCGCGACAGGGGTGGCTGGCTACACCTTC.

V is TRBV5-1 and J is TRBJ1-2; D is undetermined. The germline V and J ends were trimmed by 4 bases and 6 bases, with 16 bases remaining between them. This CDR3 has 14 residues. Germline CDR1 reads SGHRS; CDR2 reads YFSETQ. The CDR3 nucleotides are TGCGCCAGCAGCCAGAGGTCGGTGGGAGATGGCTACACCTTC. Protein: CASSQRSVGDGYTF.

This chain links TRBV7-9 with TRBJ2-3; 12 nucleotides align to TRBD2. This CDR3 comprises 15 residues. V was pared by 7 bases and J by 5 bases, with 7 bases of the junction left unmatched. The V gene's germline CDR1 is SEHNR and CDR2 FQNEAQ (reference sequence). The CDR3, as DNA: TGTGCCAGCATGACTAGCGGGAGCAATATAGATACGCAGTATTTT. This translates into CASMTSGSNIDTQYF.

This rearrangement joins TRBV15 to TRBJ2-3; no clear D. The CDR3 consists of 15 residues. CDR1 and CDR2 from the germline V gene are LNHNV and YYDKDF (reference sequence). Trimming left V 1 base short and J 2 bases short, with 10 bases between. The CDR3 region is CATSRAPDYTDTQYF. In nucleotides, the CDR3 is TGTGCCACCAGCAGAGCCCCAGATTACACAGATACGCAGTATTTT.

The chain couples TRBV28 to TRBJ2-7; 12 bases fit TRBD2. There are 17 residues in the CDR3. The germline V gene encodes CDR1 MDHEN and CDR2 SYDVKM. V shed 5 bases and J 2 bases; nucleotides not matched to a gene: 10. This chain's CDR3 is CASSLRRLAGEPYEQYF. The CDR3 DNA is TGTGCCAGCAGTCTACGCCGACTAGCGGGGGAACCCTACGAGCAGTACTTC. Together with reference TRBV28 and TRBJ2-7, the CDR3 gives the full variable domain: DVKVTQSSRYLVKRTGEKVFLECVQDMDHENMFWYRQDPGLGLRLIYFSYDVKMKEKGDIPEGYSVSREKKERFSLILESASTNQTSMYLCASSLRRLAGEPYEQYFGPGTRLTVT.

The chain has TRBV5-1 and TRBJ2-5; D perhaps matches TRBD1 (6 bases). This CDR3 has 15 residues. The germline V gene has CDR1 SGHRS and CDR2 YFSETQ. The V end lost 3 bases, the J end lost 1 base, and 13 bases lay between the germline ends. The CDR3 coding sequence is TGCGCCAGCAGCTCGCAAGGACAGCTCCAAGAGACCCAGTACTTC. Translation gives CASSSQGQLQETQYF.

This chain uses TRBV7-8 with TRBJ1-5, with 7 bases fitting TRBD1. Germline values: CDR1 SGHVS, CDR2 FQNEAQ. There are 17 residues in the CDR3. V shed 4 bases, J shed 0 bases, and the junction held 9 bases outside the gene matches. CDR3 bases: TGTGCCAGCAGCTGGGAAATGGACAGGTATAGCAATCAGCCCCAGCATTTT. This encodes CASSWEMDRYSNQPQHF.

This chain connects TRBV5-4 to TRBJ2-7; 8 nucleotides align to TRBD1. V dropped 2 bases and J dropped 6; count of bases not matched to a gene: 7. The CDR3 loop spans 14 amino acids. CDR1 and CDR2 (germline): SGHNT, YYREEE (reference sequence). CDR3 sequence (DNA): TGTGCCAGCAGCTTAGATCGACAGGGGCGCGAGCAGTACTTC. This encodes CASSLDRQGREQYF.

The chain uses TRBV28 and TRBJ1-5, with D possibly being TRBD1 (6 bases). CDR1 is MDHEN, CDR2 SYDVKM, per germline. Trimming took 11 bases from V and 4 from J, leaving 21 bases between them. This CDR3 has 15 amino acids. Written as DNA, the CDR3 is TGTGCCTCCAAGGAAGGGGGTGGGTTTAATCAGCCCCAGCATTTT. Translating gives CASKEGGGFNQPQHF.

The chain couples TRBV5-8 to TRBJ2-3; D is perhaps TRBD2 (6 bases). CDR3 size: 19 residues. The V end lost 4 bases, the J end lost 2 bases, and 26 bases lay between the germline ends. Looked up from germline, CDR1 is SGHTS and CDR2 is YDEGEE. CDR3 nucleotides: TGTGCCAGCAGCAATGCGGGAAGTGCGACCCCTCTAACCACAGATACGCAGTATTTT. This encodes CASSNAGSATPLTTDTQYF.

The rearrangement links TRBV30 to TRBJ2-7; 12 bases map to TRBD2. J gave up 3 bases and V 5 bases, and 2 bases lay outside the gene matches. The CDR3 has 13 residues. Germline V lookup: CDR1 GTSNPN, CDR2 SVGIG (reference sequence). CDR3 bases: TGTGCCTGGCGACTAGCGGGAGTCTACGAGCAGTACTTC. It yields the protein CAWRLAGVYEQYF. Filled out from reference TRBV30 and TRBJ2-7, the complete variable domain reads SQTIHQWPATLVQPVGSPLSLECTVEGTSNPNLYWYRQAAGRGLQLLFYSVGIGQISSEVPQNLSASRPQDRQFILSSKKLLLSDSGFYLCAWRLAGVYEQYFGPGTRLTVT.

This rearrangement joins TRBV5-5 to TRBJ1-5; D remains ambiguous. Germline CDR1 is SGHKS and CDR2 is YYEKEE (reference sequence). The CDR3 totals 16 residues. V was clipped by 0 bases and J by 0 bases, with 10 bases between them. The CDR3 sequence is CASSLGSSFSNQPQHF. CDR3 bases: TGTGCCAGCAGCTTGGGCTCAAGCTTTAGCAATCAGCCCCAGCATTTT.

The V gene is TRBV27, the J gene TRBJ1-5; D remains ambiguous. Trimming removed 3 bases from V and 7 bases from J, with 19 bases in between. The germline V gene has CDR1 MNHEY and CDR2 SMNVEV (reference sequence). There are 16 residues in the CDR3. CDR3 protein: CASSFGSPGSGQPQHF. CDR3 bases: TGTGCCAGCAGTTTTGGGTCTCCGGGGTCGGGCCAGCCCCAGCATTTT.

The chain combines TRBV19 with TRBJ1-1, with 7 bases lining up with TRBD1. V shed 6 bases and J 3 bases; nucleotides not matched to a gene: 10. The germline V gene encodes CDR1 LNHDA and CDR2 SQIVND (reference sequence). This CDR3 comprises 15 residues. The CDR3, as DNA: TGTGCCAGTAGCCAACAGGGGTGGAGGGACACTGAAGCTTTCTTT. This codes for CASSQQGWRDTEAFF.

The chain recombines TRBV15 with TRBJ2-3; the match to TRBD2 covers 7 bases. J lost 0 bases, V lost 8 bases, and 8 bases had no gene match. This CDR3 spans 15 amino acids. Germline CDR1 is LNHNV and CDR2 is YYDKDF (reference sequence). The CDR3 sequence is CATSILAQSTDTQYF. The DNA for the CDR3 is TGTGCCACCTCGATACTAGCGCAAAGCACAGATACGCAGTATTTT.

The chain's CDR3 is CASSGLQGLSSYNEQFF. In DNA, the CDR3 is TGTGCCAGCAGTGGACTCCAGGGGTTAAGCTCCTACAATGAGCAGTTCTTC. J is TRBJ2-1 and V is TRBV28; a possible D gene is TRBD1 (6 bases). V was pared by 5 bases and J by 0 bases, with 17 bases between. Germline V lookup: CDR1 MDHEN, CDR2 SYDVKM. The CDR3 is 17 amino acids.

The chain recombines TRBV19 with TRBJ2-1; D is possibly TRBD1 (6 bases). The CDR3 sequence is 13 residues long. Germline V lookup: CDR1 LNHDA, CDR2 SQIVND (reference sequence). Trimming stripped 6 bases from V and 7 bases from J, with 13 bases between. The CDR3 is CASRKRTENEQFF. Here the CDR3 DNA reads TGTGCCAGTAGAAAAAGGACAGAAAATGAGCAGTTCTTC.

This sequence joins TRBV7-6 and TRBJ1-3; possibly TRBD1 for D (6 bases). In germline, CDR1 is SGHVS, CDR2 FNYEAQ. The V end was cut by 4 bases, the J end by 2 bases, with 12 bases between. This CDR3 region has 15 residues. The CDR3 here is CASSYREGPGNTIYF. The CDR3 bases are TGTGCCAGCAGCTACAGGGAAGGTCCTGGAAACACCATATATTTT.